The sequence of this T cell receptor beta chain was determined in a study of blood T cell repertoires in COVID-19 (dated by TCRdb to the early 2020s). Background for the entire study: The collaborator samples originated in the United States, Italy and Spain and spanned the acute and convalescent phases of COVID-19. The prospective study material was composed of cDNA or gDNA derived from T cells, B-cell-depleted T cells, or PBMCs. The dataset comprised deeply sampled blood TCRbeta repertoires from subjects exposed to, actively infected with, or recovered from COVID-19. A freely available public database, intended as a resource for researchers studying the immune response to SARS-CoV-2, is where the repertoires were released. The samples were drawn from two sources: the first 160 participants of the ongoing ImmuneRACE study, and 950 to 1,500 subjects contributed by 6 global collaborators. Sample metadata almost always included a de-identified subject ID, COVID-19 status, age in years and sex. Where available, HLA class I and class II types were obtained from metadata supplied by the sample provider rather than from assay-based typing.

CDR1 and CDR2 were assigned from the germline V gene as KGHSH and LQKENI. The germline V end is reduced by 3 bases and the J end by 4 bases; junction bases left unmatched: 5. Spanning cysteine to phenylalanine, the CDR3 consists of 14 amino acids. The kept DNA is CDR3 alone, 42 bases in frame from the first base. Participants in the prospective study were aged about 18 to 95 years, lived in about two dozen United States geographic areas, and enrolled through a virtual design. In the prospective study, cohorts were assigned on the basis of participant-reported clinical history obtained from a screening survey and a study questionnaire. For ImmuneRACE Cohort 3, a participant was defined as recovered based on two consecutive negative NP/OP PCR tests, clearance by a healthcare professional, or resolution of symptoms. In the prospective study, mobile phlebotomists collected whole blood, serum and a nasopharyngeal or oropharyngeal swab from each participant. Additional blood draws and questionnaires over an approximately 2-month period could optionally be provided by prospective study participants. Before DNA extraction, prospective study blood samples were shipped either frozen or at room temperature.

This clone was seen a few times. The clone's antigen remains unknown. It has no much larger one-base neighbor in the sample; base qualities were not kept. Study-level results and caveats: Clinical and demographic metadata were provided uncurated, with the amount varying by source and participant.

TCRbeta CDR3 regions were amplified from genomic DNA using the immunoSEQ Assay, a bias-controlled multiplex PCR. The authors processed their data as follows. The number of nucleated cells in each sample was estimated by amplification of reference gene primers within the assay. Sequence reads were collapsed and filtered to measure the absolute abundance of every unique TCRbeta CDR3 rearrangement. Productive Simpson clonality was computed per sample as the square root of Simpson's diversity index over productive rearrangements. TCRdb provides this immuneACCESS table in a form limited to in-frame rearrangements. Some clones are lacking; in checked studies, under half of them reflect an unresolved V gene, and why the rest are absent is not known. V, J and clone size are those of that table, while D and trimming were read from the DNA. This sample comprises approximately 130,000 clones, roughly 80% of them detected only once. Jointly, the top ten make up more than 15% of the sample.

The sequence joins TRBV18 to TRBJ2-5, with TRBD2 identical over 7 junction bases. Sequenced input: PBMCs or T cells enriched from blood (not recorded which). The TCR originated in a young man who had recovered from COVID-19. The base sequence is TGTGCCAGCTCACCCCTCGAGCGGGGAGAGACCCAGTACTTC. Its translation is CASSPLERGETQYF.